The 18 T cell receptor beta chains listed next were all sequenced from one sample in a study of identical twins. TCRdb re-called the 5' RACE reads through MiXCR, storing one row per CDR3 protein. The sample lists 350,000 or so distinct CDR3 sequences, 12% seen once, with around 7.8% in the top ten. The sample also formed part of further work on yellow fever vaccine responses in identical twins.

Sequencing was carried out using CD8+ T cells sorted from blood. The receptors derive from a woman between 18 and 29 years old in good health.

The V call is TRBV20-1, the J call TRBJ2-3; 12 bases fit TRBD2. This CDR3 spans 16 amino acids. Germline values: CDR1 DFQATT, CDR2 SNEGSKA (reference sequence). V lost 4 bases to trimming and J lost 0 bases; unmatched junction nucleotides: 5. Here the CDR3 reads CSATLGTSGSTDTQYF. Here the CDR3 DNA reads TGCAGTGCTACCCTCGGGACTAGCGGGAGCACAGATACGCAGTATTTT.

The gene calls are TRBV12-3 or TRBV12-4 and TRBJ1-5; tentatively, D is TRBD1 (5 bases). The CDR3 is 16 amino acids. Deletions cut 5 bases from V and 1 base from J, with 15 bases between. In nucleotides, the CDR3 is TGTGCCAGCAGTGCCCGTGGGGGAACGAGCAATCAGCCCCAGCATTTT. Translating gives CASSARGGTSNQPQHF.

The V gene is TRBV20-1, the J gene TRBJ1-5, with 8 bases identical to TRBD1. Germline V CDR1 and CDR2: DFQATT, SNEGSKA (reference sequence). This CDR3 has 17 amino acids. Trimming removed 6 bases from V and 2 bases from J; junction bases left unmatched: 15. The CDR3 sequence is CSARKRAGGGGNQPQHF. The CDR3 DNA reads TGCAGTGCCCGAAAGCGGGCAGGGGGCGGAGGCAATCAGCCCCAGCATTTT.

This clonotype was detected ten times or more. The chain uses TRBV7-9 and TRBJ2-1, with D unresolved. Germline assignment: CDR1 SEHNR and CDR2 FQNEAQ (reference sequence). The CDR3 sequence is 12 residues long. V was trimmed by 1 base and J by 7 bases, leaving 5 bases between them. CDR3 DNA sequence: TGTGCCAGCAGCTTAGATCGGAATGAGCAGTTCTTC. It is translated as CASSLDRNEQFF. The whole variable domain, remainder taken from reference TRBV7-9 and TRBJ2-1, is DTGVSQNPRHKITKRGQNVTFRCDPISEHNRLYWYRQTLGQGPEFLTYFQNEAQLEKSRLLSDRFSAERPKGSFSTLEIQRTEQGDSAMYLCASSLDRNEQFFGPGTRLTVL.

This clonotype was recorded a few times. This sequence joins TRBV29-1 and TRBJ1-2; 7 nucleotides line up with TRBD1. V was clipped by 1 base and J by 4 bases; unmatched bases: 9. The CDR3 extends over 15 amino acids. Germline loops: CDR1 SQVTM, CDR2 ANQGSEA. The CDR3 protein is CSVEGDDRELYGYTF. The DNA for the CDR3 is TGCAGCGTTGAAGGCGATGACAGGGAGCTCTATGGCTACACCTTC.

This clonotype was counted a few times. The rearrangement uses TRBV24-1 and TRBJ2-1; no definite D call. V lost 0 bases and J 3 bases, leaving 5 bases between the germline ends. Germline CDR1 reads KGHDR; CDR2 reads SFDVKD. This CDR3 comprises 14 residues. CDR3 nucleotides: TGTGCCACCAGTGATTTGTTTGACTACAATGAGCAGTTCTTC. Protein product: CATSDLFDYNEQFF.

This clonotype has more than one count but fewer than ten. This chain uses TRBV20-1 with TRBJ1-1; 9 bases are shared with TRBD1. The CDR3 totals 16 residues. Germline lookup yields CDR1 DFQATT and CDR2 SNEGSKA (reference sequence). V was clipped by 3 bases and J by 1 base; unmatched bases: 9. This chain's CDR3 is CSASKGRQGENTEAFF. CDR3 nucleotides: TGCAGTGCTAGTAAGGGGCGACAGGGGGAGAACACTGAAGCTTTCTTT.

The chain carries TRBV5-1 and TRBJ2-1, with a tentative D call TRBD2 (6 bases). The germline V and J ends were trimmed by 1 base and 7 bases, with 24 bases remaining between them. The CDR3 loop spans 18 amino acids. From germline, CDR1 is SGHRS and CDR2 YFSETQ. This CDR3 reads CASSLYPLGGSLGNEQFF. CDR3 in DNA: TGCGCCAGCAGCTTGTACCCCTTAGGAGGGAGCCTGGGGAATGAGCAGTTCTTC. The variable domain in full, with the rest retrieved from reference TRBV5-1 and TRBJ2-1, is KAGVTQTPRYLIKTRGQQVTLSCSPISGHRSVSWYQQTPGQGLQFLFEYFSETQRNKGNFPGRFSGRQFSNSRSEMNVSTLELGDSALYLCASSLYPLGGSLGNEQFFGPGTRLTVL.

The rearrangement uses TRBV28 and TRBJ1-5; 10 bases fit TRBD1. The J call may be in error: the DNA end matches TRBJ2-3 better. From germline, CDR1 is MDHEN and CDR2 SYDVKM. This CDR3 comprises 17 residues. Written as DNA, the CDR3 is TGTGCCAGCAGTTTATTGGCGGGACAGGGGCTCGATCAGCCCCAGTATTTT. It is translated as CASSLLAGQGLDQPQYF.

CDR3: CASSHGSSYEQYF. In nucleotides, the CDR3 is TGTGCCAGCAGCCATGGATCGTCGTACGAGCAGTACTTC. The genes are TRBV3-1 and TRBJ2-7; D ambiguous. CDR1 is LGHDT, CDR2 YNNKEL, per germline (reference sequence). V lost 3 bases, J lost 4 bases, and 10 bases lay in between. The CDR3 contains 13 residues.

The J gene is TRBJ2-1, the V gene TRBV6-5; no clear D. This CDR3 region has 15 residues. CDR1 MNHEY and CDR2 SVGAGI come from the germline V gene. V lost 0 bases and J 4 bases, leaving 10 bases between the germline ends. As DNA, the CDR3 is TGTGCCAGCAGTTACTCGGGTCTAGAGTACAATGAGCAGTTCTTC. It encodes CASSYSGLEYNEQFF.

The chain links TRBV9 to TRBJ1-1; D uncertain. The germline V gene has CDR1 SGDLS and CDR2 YYNGEE. The ends were cut back, 4 bases at V and 3 bases at J, with 10 bases in the middle. This CDR3 is 13 amino acids long. DNA for the CDR3: TGTGCCAGCAGCTCCCTTGGGGACACTGAAGCTTTCTTT. Its protein is CASSSLGDTEAFF.

The rearrangement uses TRBV6-2 or TRBV6-3 and TRBJ2-7; a weak D match, TRBD2 (6 bases). CDR3 length: 14 residues. Trimming took off 2 bases at V and 6 bases at J, with 14 bases between the two ends. Germline V gene lookup returns CDR1 MNHEY and CDR2 SVGEGT. The CDR3 spells CASSYPSAYSEQYF. DNA of the CDR3: TGTGCCAGCAGTTACCCTAGCGCCTATTCCGAGCAGTACTTC.

This clonotype appeared a few times. This chain connects TRBV6-2 or TRBV6-3 to TRBJ2-7; either TRBD1 or TRBD2 may supply D (6 bases each). The CDR3 runs to 12 residues. Germline values: CDR1 MNHEY, CDR2 SVGEGT. The CDR3 loop is CLSRGPYDEQYV. As DNA, the CDR3 is TGTCTGAGTCGGGGGCCTTACGACGAGCAGTACGTC.

The chain couples TRBV3-1 to TRBJ2-6, with unresolved D. CDR3 size: 15 residues. V lost 3 bases and J lost 0, with 6 bases in between. Germline CDR1 LGHDT, CDR2 YNNKEL (reference sequence). This CDR3 is CASSQGVSGANVLTF. The CDR3 nucleotides read TGTGCCAGCAGCCAGGGTGTCTCTGGGGCCAACGTCCTGACTTTC.

This sequence joins TRBV4-1 and TRBJ2-7; maybe TRBD1 (5 bases). The CDR3 has 17 amino acids. Trimming removed 1 base at V and 6 bases at J, with 22 bases between. Germline lookup yields CDR1 MGHRA and CDR2 YSYEKL. CDR3 nucleotides: TGCGCCAGCAGCCAAGCCCGCGGTCAGGGATGGGTGCGCGAGCAGTACTTC. It codes for CASSQARGQGWVREQYF.

This clonotype appeared a few times. The chain is built from TRBV20-1 and TRBJ2-4; D is ambiguous. The CDR3 has 13 residues. Trimming removed 1 base at V and 4 bases at J, with 8 bases between. The germline V gene encodes CDR1 DFQATT and CDR2 SNEGSKA (reference sequence). CDR3 region: CSARVRTKNIQYF. The CDR3 nucleotides are TGCAGTGCTAGAGTTCGGACGAAAAACATTCAGTACTTC.

The chain is built from TRBV10-2 and TRBJ2-3, with D possibly TRBD1 on 6 matching bases. CDR3 length: 14 amino acids. The V and J ends lost 4 bases and 4 bases respectively, with 12 bases between them. Germline CDR1 WSHSY, CDR2 SAAADI. The CDR3 nucleotides read TGCGCCAGCAGTGTGACAGGAATCGCAGATACGCAGTATTTT. It yields the protein CASSVTGIADTQYF.